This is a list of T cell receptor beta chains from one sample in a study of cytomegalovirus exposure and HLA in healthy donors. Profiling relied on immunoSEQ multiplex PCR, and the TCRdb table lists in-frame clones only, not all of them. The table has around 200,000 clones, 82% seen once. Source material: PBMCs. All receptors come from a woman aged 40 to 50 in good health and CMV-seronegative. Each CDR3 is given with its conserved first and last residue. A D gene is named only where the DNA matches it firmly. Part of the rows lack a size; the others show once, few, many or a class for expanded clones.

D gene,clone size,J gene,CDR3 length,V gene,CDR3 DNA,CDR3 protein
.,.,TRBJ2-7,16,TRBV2,TGTGCCAGCAGTGAAACGTCGGTGAAAAGCTCCTACGAGCAGTACTTC,CASSETSVKSSYEQYF
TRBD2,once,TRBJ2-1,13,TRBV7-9,TGTGCCAGCAGGCAGCGGGAGGGATTTGAGCAGTTCTTC,CASRQREGFEQFF
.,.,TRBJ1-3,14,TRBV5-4,TGTGCCAGCAGCTCCGGGGTAGGCGGAAACACCATATATTTT,CASSSGVGGNTIYF
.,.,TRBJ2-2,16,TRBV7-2,TGTGCCAGCAGCTCCTTCCCTCTAGCGAGGGCCGGGGAGCTGTTTTTT,CASSSFPLARAGELFF
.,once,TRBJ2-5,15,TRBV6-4,TGTGCCAGCATTAGCAGGGGCCTTAACCCGGAGACCCAGTACTTC,CASISRGLNPETQYF
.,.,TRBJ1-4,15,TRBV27,TGTGCCAGCAGTTTGGGGGGGGGCCAGGCTGAAAAACTGTTTTTT,CASSLGGGQAEKLFF
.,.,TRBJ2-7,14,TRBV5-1,TGCGCCAGCAGCCCCTCAGCGAACTCCTACGAGCAGTACTTC,CASSPSANSYEQYF
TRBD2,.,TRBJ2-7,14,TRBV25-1,TGTGCCAGCAGTGCGGCTAGCGGGAGTAACGAGCAGTACTTC,CASSAASGSNEQYF
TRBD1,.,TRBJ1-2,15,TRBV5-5,TGTGCCAGCAGCTTTACATCAGGGGGAAGGGATGGCTACACCTTC,CASSFTSGGRDGYTF
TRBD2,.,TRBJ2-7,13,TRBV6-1,TGTGCCAGCTGGGGGGGAAGCTCCTACGAGCAGTACTTC,CASWGGSSYEQYF
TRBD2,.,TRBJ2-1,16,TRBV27,TGTGCCAGCAGTTTATCGATTGGACTAGCGCGGGATGAGCAGTTCTTC,CASSLSIGLARDEQFF
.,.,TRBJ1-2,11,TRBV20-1,TGCAGTGCTAGAGAGCGAGGAGGCTACACCTTC,CSARERGGYTF
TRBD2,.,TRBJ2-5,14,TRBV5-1,TGCGCCAGCAGTCCGGGACTAGCTACAGAGACCCAGTACTTC,CASSPGLATETQYF
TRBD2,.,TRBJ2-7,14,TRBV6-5,TGTGCCAGCAGTACGGGACTAGCAGACTACGAGCAGTACTTC,CASSTGLADYEQYF
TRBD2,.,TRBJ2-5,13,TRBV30,TGTGCCAAGGCGGGAGGGTTGGGGGAGACCCAGTACTTC,CAKAGGLGETQYF
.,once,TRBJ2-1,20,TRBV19,TGTGCCAGTAGTCCCATGGGGACTCGGGACCCCCTTTTCTCCTACAATGAGCAGTTCTTC,CASSPMGTRDPLFSYNEQFF
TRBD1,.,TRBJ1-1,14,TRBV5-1,TGCGCCAGCAGCAGGGCCGACAGGGGAACTGAAGCTTTCTTT,CASSRADRGTEAFF
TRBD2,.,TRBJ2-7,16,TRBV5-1,TGCGCCAGCAGCTTAGGCGGACTAGCGTATTCCTACGAGCAGTACTTC,CASSLGGLAYSYEQYF
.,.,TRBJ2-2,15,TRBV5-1,TGCGCCAGCAGCGGAAATGAAGGAGAAACCGGGGAGCTGTTTTTT,CASSGNEGETGELFF
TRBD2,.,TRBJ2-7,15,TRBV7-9,TGTGCCAGCAGCCCCCGTTGGGAGGGCCAGTACGAGCAGTACTTC,CASSPRWEGQYEQYF
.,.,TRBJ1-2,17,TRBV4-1,TGCGCCAGCAGCCAGACTGGGCCGGGACATGGGAGCTATGGCTACACCTTC,CASSQTGPGHGSYGYTF
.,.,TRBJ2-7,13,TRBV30,TGTGCCTGGAGCGTGGGGGGACCCTATGAGCAGTACTTC,CAWSVGGPYEQYF
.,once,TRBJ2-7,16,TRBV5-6,TGTGCCAGCAGCTTGGGCGGGAATCCAGCTGCGTACGAGCAGTACTTC,CASSLGGNPAAYEQYF
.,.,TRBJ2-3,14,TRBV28,TGTGCCAGCAGTCTACCGGGGAGCACAGATACGCAGTATTTT,CASSLPGSTDTQYF
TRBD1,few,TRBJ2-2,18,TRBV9,TGTGCCAGCAGGGCGGACAGGGGCCCTTTCGCGAACACCGGGGAGCTGTTTTTT,CASRADRGPFANTGELFF
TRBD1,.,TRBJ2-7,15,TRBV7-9,TGTGCCAGCAGCTCGTCCGGGACAGGGCCCCCCGGGCAGTACTTC,CASSSSGTGPPGQYF
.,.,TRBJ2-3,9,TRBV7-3,TGTGCCCCGACAGATACGCAGTATTTT,CAPTDTQYF
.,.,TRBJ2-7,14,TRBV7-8,TGTGCCAGCAGCCCAGCTCTTCGGAGCGACGAGCAGTACTTC,CASSPALRSDEQYF
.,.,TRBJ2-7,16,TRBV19,TGTGCCAGTAGTATAGGTGGGGCTGTCCAGACGCGCGAGCAGTACTTC,CASSIGGAVQTREQYF
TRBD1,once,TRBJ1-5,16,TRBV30,TGTGCCTGGAGTGTAACTGCAGGGGGCAAGGGAAAGCCCCAGCATTTT,CAWSVTAGGKGKPQHF
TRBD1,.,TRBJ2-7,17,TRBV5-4,TGTGCCAGCAGCTTGGGTCCCGGACAGGGGGACTCCTACGAGCAGTACTTC,CASSLGPGQGDSYEQYF
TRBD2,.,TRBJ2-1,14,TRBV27,TGTGCCAGCAGTTACGCGGGAGGGGGGAATGAGCAGTTCTTC,CASSYAGGGNEQFF
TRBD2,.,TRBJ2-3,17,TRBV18,TGTGCCAGCTCACCACCGGGACTAGCGGGCGCCACAGATACGCAGTATTTT,CASSPPGLAGATDTQYF
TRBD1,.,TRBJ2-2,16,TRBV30,TGTGCCTGGAGTCCCCCTGGGACAGCGAACACCGGGGAGCTGTTTTTT,CAWSPPGTANTGELFF
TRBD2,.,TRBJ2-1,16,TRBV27,TGTGCCAGCAGTCTCACCGGGACTAGCGCAAACAATGAGCAGTTCTTC,CASSLTGTSANNEQFF
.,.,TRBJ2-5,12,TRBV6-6,TGTGCCAGCAGTTACAGCCCGGAGACCCAGTACTTC,CASSYSPETQYF
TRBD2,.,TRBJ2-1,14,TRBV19,TGTGCCAGTATGGATTTCGGGACTAGTAATGAGCAGTTCTTC,CASMDFGTSNEQFF
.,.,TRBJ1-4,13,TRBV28,TGTGCCACCATGACAGAGACTAATGAAAAACTGTTTTTT,CATMTETNEKLFF
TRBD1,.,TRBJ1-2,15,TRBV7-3,TGTGCCAGCAGCCTTCGGACAGGGGGATTAGTTGGCTACACCTTC,CASSLRTGGLVGYTF
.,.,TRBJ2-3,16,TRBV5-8,TGTGCCAGCAGCCGGTCAACCGGGATCTGGACAGATACGCAGTATTTT,CASSRSTGIWTDTQYF
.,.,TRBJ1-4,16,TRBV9,TGTGCCAGCAGCCCCCAACAGGGCTCAACTAATGAAAAACTGTTTTTT,CASSPQQGSTNEKLFF
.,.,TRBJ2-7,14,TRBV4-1,TGCGCCAGCAGCCAAGGGGCAGGGTCTGACGAGCAGTACTTC,CASSQGAGSDEQYF
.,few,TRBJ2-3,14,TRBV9,TGTGCCAGCAGCGTAGTCAGGGTCACAGATACGCAGTATTTT,CASSVVRVTDTQYF
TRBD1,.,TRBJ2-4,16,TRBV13,TGTGCCAGCAGCTTCACGGGACAGGGTGCCCCGAACATTCAGTACTTC,CASSFTGQGAPNIQYF
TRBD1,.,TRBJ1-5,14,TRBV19,TGTGCCAGTAGACCGGGACAGGGGGGACAGCCCCAGCATTTT,CASRPGQGGQPQHF
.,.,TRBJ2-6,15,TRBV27,TGTGCCAGCAGGCCTAATCTCTCTGGGGCCAACGTCCTGACTTTC,CASRPNLSGANVLTF
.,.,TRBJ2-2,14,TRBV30,TGTGCCTGGAGGATCAGCGGCTACACCGGGGAGCTGTTTTTT,CAWRISGYTGELFF
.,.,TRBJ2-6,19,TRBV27,TGTGCCAGCAGTTCCCCTCGACAGGAAAATAAATCTGGGGCCAACGTCCTGACTTTC,CASSSPRQENKSGANVLTF
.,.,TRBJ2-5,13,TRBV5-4,TGTGCCAGCAGCCTCCCGCTTAGTTGGGCGCAGTACTTC,CASSLPLSWAQYF
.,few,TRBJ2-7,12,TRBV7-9,TGTTCCAGCAGCTTGAACTCCGGCGAGCAGTACTTC,CSSSLNSGEQYF
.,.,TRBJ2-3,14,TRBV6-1,TGTGCCAGCAGTGAAAGCATGTACACAGATACGCAGTATTTT,CASSESMYTDTQYF
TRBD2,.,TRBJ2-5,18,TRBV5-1,TGCGCCAGCAGCTTGGCCGGGCGAGCGGGAGGGCCTGGGGAGACCCAGTACTTC,CASSLAGRAGGPGETQYF
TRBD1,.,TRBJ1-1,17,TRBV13,TGTGCCAGCAGCACCCGACAGGGTGTAACCATGAACACTGAAGCTTTCTTT,CASSTRQGVTMNTEAFF
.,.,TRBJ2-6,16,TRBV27,TGTGCCAGCAGTTTATCAGGGGCCTCTGGGGCCAACGTCCTGACTTTC,CASSLSGASGANVLTF
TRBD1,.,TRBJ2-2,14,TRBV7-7,TGTGCCAGCAGCCGGGACAGGGGGGCCGGGGAGCTGTTTTTT,CASSRDRGAGELFF
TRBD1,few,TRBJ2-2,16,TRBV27,TGTGCCAGCAGAAAACCGGGACAGGGGGTCACCGGGGAGCTGTTTTTT,CASRKPGQGVTGELFF
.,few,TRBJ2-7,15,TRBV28,TGTGCCAGCAGTCCCTCGATGGCCGGGGTATACGAGCAGTACTTC,CASSPSMAGVYEQYF
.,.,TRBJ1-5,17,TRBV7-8,TGTGCCAGCAGCTCAAATCGACGGACATATGGCAATCAGCCCCAGCATTTT,CASSSNRRTYGNQPQHF